This TCR beta chain was obtained from a study of beta chain features in type 1 diabetes. General study points: TCRB CDR3 length was moderately but significantly reduced in all four CD4+ subsets of Type 1 diabetes patients. TCRB rearrangement may or may not be influenced by HLA type; here this remained unresolved. A greater similarity of naive, central memory and Treg TCRB repertoires was seen among patients than among healthy donors.

Reverse transcription of all isolated RNA meant that expressed TCRB transcripts were sequenced. Sequencing was performed with immunoSEQ multiplex PCR; in TCRdb, only in-frame clones are kept and a portion is missing. The sample lists a few hundred thousand clones; more than 13% were seen once. One heparinised blood draw averaging roughly 100 mL was given by each donor. There are a few counts of this clone. The antigen is not known. One junction end disagrees with the germline gene, perhaps due to a read error. There are 14 residues in the CDR3. Germline loops: CDR1 SSHAT, CDR2 FNYEAQ (reference sequence).

Sequenced: naive CD4+ T cells from blood. This sequence originates from a man aged 25-45 years with type 1 diabetes. V and J are TRBV7-7 and TRBJ2-1; possibly TRBD2 for D (6 bases). The CDR3 bases are TGTGCTAGCAGCTCCGGGACTGATGTGAATGAGCAGTTCTTC. It yields the protein CASSSGTDVNEQFF.